This T cell receptor (beta chain) is from a study of T cells after yellow fever vaccination. For the study at large: Using CD3, CD45RA, CCR7 and CD95, the EM, EMRA, CM and Tscm memory subsets were sorted.

General study points: A large majority of primary-vaccination clones showed up again after the booster (96% CD4, almost 90% CD8). Abundant clonotypes from the bulk population could have been carried over as contaminants into FACS-sorted repertoires.

This CDR3 contains 13 residues. The germline V and J ends were trimmed by 3 bases and 2 bases, with 8 bases remaining between them. The germline V gene encodes CDR1 SGHDT and CDR2 YYEEEE. 5'RACE template switching produced TCR cDNA carrying a universal primer site and UMIs. TCRdb fed the 5' RACE reads into MiXCR, producing one record per CDR3 protein. The sample has tens of thousands of distinct CDR3 sequences; less than 4% are singletons. There are many counts of this clonotype. Sequencing was performed on PBMCs, either bulk or a sorted T-cell subset (CD4+, CD8+, memory, or dextramer-sorted; not recorded which), taken roughly seven weeks after the first yellow fever vaccination. The chain uses TRBV5-6 and TRBJ2-5; possible D gene TRBD1, 5 bases. The TCR originated in a man younger than 35 who received the YFV17D yellow fever vaccine. CDR3 amino acids: CASSSGHQETQYF. Here the CDR3 DNA reads TGTGCCAGCAGCTCAGGACATCAAGAGACCCAGTACTTC.